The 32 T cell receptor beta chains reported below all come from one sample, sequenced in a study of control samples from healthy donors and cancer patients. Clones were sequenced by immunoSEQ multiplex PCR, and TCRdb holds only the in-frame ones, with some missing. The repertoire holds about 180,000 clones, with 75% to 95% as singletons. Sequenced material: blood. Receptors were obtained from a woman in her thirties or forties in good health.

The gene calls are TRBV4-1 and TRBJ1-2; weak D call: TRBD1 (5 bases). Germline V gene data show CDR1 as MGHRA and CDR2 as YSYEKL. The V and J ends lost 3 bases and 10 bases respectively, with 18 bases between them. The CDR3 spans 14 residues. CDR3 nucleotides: TGCGCCAGCAGCCATCTTAACGGGGCAAGTGACTACACCTTC. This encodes CASSHLNGASDYTF.

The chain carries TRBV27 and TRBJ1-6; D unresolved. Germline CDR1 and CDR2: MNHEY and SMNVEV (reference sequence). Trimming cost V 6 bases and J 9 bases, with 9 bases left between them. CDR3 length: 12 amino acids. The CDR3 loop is CASSSNSSPLHF. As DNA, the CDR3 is TGTGCCAGCAGCTCCAATAGTTCACCCCTCCACTTT.

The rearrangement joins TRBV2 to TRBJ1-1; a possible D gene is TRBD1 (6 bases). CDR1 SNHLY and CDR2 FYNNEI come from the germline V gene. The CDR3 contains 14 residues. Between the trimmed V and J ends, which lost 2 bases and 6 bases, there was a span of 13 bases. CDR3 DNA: TGTGCCAGCAGTGAATATGGGACACGAGCTGAAGCTTTCTTT. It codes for CASSEYGTRAEAFF. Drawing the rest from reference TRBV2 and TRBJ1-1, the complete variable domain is EPEVTQTPSHQVTQMGQEVILRCVPISNHLYFYWYRQILGQKVEFLVSFYNNEISEKSEIFDDQFSVERPDGSNFTLKIRSTKLEDSAMYFCASSEYGTRAEAFFGQGTRLTVV.

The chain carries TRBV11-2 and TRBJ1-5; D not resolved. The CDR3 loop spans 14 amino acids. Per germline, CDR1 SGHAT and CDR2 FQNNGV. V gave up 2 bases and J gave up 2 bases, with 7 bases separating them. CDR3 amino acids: CASSLFAGNQPQHF. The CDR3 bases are TGTGCCAGCAGCTTATTTGCAGGCAATCAGCCCCAGCATTTT.

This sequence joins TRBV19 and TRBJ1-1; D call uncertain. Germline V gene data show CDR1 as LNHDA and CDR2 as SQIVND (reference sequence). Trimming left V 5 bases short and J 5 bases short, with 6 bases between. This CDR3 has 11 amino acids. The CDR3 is CASSRGTEAFF. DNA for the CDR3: TGTGCCAGTAGTCGGGGAACTGAAGCTTTCTTT. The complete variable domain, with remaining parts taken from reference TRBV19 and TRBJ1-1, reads DGGITQSPKYLFRKEGQNVTLSCEQNLNHDAMYWYRQDPGQGLRLIYYSQIVNDFQKGDIAEGYSVSREKKESFPLTVTSAQKNPTAFYLCASSRGTEAFFGQGTRLTVV.

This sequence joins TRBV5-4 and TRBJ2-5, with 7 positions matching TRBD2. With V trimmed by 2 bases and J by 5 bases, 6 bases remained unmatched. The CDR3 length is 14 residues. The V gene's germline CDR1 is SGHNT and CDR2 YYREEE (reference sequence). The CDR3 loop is CASSLGAGRETQYF. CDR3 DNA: TGTGCCAGCAGCTTAGGAGCGGGGAGGGAGACCCAGTACTTC.

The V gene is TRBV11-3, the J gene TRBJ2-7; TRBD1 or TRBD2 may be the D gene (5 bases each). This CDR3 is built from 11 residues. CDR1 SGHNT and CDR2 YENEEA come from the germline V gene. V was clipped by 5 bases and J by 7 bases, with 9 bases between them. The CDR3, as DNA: TGTGCCAGCAGCCTTGGGACGGAGCAGTACTTC. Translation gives CASSLGTEQYF.

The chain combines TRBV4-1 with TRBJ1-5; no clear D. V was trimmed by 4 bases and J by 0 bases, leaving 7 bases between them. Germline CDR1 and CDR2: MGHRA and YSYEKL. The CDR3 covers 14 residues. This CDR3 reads CASSRTDSNQPQHF. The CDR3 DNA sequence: TGCGCCAGCAGCCGTACCGATAGCAATCAGCCCCAGCATTTT.

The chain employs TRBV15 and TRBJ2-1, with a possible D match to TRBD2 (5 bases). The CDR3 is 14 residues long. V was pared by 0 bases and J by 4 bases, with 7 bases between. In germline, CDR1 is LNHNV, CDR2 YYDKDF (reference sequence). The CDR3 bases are TGTGCCACCAGCAGAGATCGGGAATACAATGAGCAGTTCTTC. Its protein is CATSRDREYNEQFF.

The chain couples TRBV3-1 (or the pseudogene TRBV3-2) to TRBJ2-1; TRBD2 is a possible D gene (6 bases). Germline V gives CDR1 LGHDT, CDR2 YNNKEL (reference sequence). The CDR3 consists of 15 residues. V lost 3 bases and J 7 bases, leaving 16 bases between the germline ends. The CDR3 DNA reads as TGTGCCAGCAGCCAGTCGGGGAGGAGGGCAAATGAGCAGTTCTTC. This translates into CASSQSGRRANEQFF.

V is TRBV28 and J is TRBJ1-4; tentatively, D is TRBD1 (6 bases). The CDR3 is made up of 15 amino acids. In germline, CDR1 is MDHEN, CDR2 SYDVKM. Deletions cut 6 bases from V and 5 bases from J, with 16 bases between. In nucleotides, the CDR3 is TGTGCCAGCAGCTCCCCGTGGACAGAGAATGAAAAACTGTTTTTT. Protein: CASSSPWTENEKLFF.

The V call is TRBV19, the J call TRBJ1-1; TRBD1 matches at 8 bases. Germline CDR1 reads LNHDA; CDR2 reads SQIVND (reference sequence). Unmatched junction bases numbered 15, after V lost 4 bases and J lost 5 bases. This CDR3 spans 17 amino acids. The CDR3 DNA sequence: TGTGCCAGTAGTAGCCTATTGGGGACAGGATCGGGGACTGAAGCTTTCTTT. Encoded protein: CASSSLLGTGSGTEAFF.

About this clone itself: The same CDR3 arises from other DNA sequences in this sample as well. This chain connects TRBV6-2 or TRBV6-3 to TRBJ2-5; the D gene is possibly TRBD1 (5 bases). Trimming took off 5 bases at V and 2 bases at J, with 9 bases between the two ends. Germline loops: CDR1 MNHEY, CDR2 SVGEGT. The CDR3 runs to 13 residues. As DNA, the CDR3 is TGTGCCAGCAGTCGTGACAGACAAGAGACCCAGTACTTC. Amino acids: CASSRDRQETQYF.

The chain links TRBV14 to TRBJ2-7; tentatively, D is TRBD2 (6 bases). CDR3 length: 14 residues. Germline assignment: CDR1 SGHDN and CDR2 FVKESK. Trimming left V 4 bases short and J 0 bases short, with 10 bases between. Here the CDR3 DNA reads TGTGCCAGCAGCCGGGACGGGAGCTCCTACGAGCAGTACTTC. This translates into CASSRDGSSYEQYF.

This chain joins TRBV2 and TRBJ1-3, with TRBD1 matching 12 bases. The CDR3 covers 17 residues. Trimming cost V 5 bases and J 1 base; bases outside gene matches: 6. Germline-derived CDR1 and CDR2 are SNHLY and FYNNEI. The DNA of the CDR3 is TGTGCCAGCAGTCTGGGACAGGGGGCGTTTTCTGGAAACACCATATATTTT. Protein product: CASSLGQGAFSGNTIYF.

CDR3 sequence: CASSPRIVGSYGYTF. The CDR3 DNA sequence: TGTGCCAGCTCACCAAGGATCGTCGGCTCGTATGGCTACACCTTC. The chain couples TRBV18 to TRBJ1-2; no firm D call. Trimming stripped 2 bases from V and 5 bases from J, with 15 bases between. Germline loops: CDR1 KGHSH, CDR2 LQKENI. The CDR3 runs 15 residues.

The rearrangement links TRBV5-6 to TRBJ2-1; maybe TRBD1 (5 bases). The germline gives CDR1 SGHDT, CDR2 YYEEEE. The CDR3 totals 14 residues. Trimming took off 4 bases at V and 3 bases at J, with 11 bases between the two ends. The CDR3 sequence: CASSLLDSYNEQFF. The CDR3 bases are TGTGCCAGCAGCCTTTTAGACAGCTACAATGAGCAGTTCTTC.

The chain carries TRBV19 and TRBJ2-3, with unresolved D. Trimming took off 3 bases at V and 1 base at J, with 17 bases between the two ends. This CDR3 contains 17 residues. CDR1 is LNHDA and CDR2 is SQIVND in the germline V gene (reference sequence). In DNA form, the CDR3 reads TGTGCCAGTAGTATTGGCCTGAGTTCGGGTGGCACAGATACGCAGTATTTT. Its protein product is CASSIGLSSGGTDTQYF. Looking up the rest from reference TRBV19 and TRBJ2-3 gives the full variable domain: DGGITQSPKYLFRKEGQNVTLSCEQNLNHDAMYWYRQDPGQGLRLIYYSQIVNDFQKGDIAEGYSVSREKKESFPLTVTSAQKNPTAFYLCASSIGLSSGGTDTQYFGPGTRLTVL.

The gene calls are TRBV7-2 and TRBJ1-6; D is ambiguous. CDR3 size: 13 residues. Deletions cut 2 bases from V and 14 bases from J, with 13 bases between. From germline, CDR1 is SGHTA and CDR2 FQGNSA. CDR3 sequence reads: CASSLIDGLSLHF. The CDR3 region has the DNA TGTGCCAGCAGCTTAATTGACGGTCTTTCCCTCCACTTT.

The CDR3 region has the DNA TGTGCCAGCAGCCCCGGACAGCTAACAGATACGCAGTATTTT. Encoded protein: CASSPGQLTDTQYF. The chain employs TRBV11-2 and TRBJ2-3; D is perhaps TRBD1 (6 bases). The CDR3 length is 14 residues. CDR1 is SGHAT, CDR2 FQNNGV, per germline. The germline V and J ends were trimmed by 5 bases and 3 bases, with 12 bases remaining between them. The full variable domain, with the rest looked up from reference TRBV11-2 and TRBJ2-3, is EAGVAQSPRYKIIEKRQSVAFWCNPISGHATLYWYQQILGQGPKLLIQFQNNGVVDDSQLPKDRFSAERLKGVDSTLKIQPAKLEDSAVYLCASSPGQLTDTQYFGPGTRLTVL.

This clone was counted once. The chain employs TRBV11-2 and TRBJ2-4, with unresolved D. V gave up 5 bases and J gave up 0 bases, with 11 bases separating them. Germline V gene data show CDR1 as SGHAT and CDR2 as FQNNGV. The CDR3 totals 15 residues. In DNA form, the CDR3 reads TGTGCCAGCAGCCAAAATCAGTTAGCCAAAAACATTCAGTACTTC. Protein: CASSQNQLAKNIQYF.

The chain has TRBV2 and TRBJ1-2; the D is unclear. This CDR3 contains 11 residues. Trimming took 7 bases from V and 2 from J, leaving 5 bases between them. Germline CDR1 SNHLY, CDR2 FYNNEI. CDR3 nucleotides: TGTGCCAGCAAACAGAACTATGGCTACACCTTC. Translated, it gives CASKQNYGYTF.

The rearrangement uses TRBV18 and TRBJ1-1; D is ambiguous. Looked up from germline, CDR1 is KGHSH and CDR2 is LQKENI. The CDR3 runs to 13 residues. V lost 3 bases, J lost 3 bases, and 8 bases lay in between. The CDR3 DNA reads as TGTGCCAGCTCACCGATCTACGACACTGAAGCTTTCTTT. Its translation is CASSPIYDTEAFF.

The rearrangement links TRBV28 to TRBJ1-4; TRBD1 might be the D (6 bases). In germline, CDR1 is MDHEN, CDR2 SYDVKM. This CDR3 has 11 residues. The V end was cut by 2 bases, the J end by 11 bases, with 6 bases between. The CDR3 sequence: CASSLQGKLFF. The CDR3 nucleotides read TGTGCCAGCAGTTTACAGGGGAAACTGTTTTTT. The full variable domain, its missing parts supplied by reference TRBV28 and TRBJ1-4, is DVKVTQSSRYLVKRTGEKVFLECVQDMDHENMFWYRQDPGLGLRLIYFSYDVKMKEKGDIPEGYSVSREKKERFSLILESASTNQTSMYLCASSLQGKLFFGSGTQLSVL.

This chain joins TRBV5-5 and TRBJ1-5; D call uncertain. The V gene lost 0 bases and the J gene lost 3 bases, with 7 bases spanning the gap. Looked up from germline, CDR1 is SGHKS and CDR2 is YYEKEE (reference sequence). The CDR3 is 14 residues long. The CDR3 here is CASSLEQNNQPQHF. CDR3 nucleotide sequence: TGTGCCAGCAGCTTGGAACAGAACAATCAGCCCCAGCATTTT.

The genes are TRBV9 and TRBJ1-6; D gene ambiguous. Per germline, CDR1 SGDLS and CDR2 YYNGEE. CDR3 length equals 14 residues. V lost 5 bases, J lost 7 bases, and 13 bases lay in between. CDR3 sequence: CASSPNWANSPLHF. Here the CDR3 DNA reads TGTGCCAGCAGTCCAAACTGGGCCAATTCACCCCTCCACTTT.

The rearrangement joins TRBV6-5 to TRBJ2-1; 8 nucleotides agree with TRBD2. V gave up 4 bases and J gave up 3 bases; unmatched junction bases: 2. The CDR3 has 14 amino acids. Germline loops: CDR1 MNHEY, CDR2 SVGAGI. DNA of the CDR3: TGTGCCAGCAGTTTGCGGGGGGACTACAATGAGCAGTTCTTC. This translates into CASSLRGDYNEQFF.

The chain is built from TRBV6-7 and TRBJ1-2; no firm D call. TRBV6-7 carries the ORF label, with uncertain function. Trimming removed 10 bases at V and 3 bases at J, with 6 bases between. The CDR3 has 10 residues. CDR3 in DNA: TGTGCCAAACGGGACTATGGCTACACCTTC. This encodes CAKRDYGYTF.

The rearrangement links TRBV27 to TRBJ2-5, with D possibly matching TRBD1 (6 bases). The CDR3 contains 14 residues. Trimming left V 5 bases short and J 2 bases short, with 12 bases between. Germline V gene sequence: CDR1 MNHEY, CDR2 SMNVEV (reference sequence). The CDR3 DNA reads TGTGCCAGCAGTCCACAAGGGGGACAAGAGACCCAGTACTTC. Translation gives CASSPQGGQETQYF.

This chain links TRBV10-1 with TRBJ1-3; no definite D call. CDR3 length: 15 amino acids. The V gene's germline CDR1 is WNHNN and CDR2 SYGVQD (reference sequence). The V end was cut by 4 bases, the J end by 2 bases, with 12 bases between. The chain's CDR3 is CASSGPRGPGNTIYF. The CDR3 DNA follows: TGCGCCAGCAGTGGTCCCCGCGGGCCTGGAAACACCATATATTTT.

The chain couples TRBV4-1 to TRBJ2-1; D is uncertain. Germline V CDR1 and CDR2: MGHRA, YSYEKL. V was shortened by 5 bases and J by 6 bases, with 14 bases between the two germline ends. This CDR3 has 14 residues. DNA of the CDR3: TGCGCCAGCAGCAAAATTATCGACACCAATGAGCAGTTCTTC. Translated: CASSKIIDTNEQFF.

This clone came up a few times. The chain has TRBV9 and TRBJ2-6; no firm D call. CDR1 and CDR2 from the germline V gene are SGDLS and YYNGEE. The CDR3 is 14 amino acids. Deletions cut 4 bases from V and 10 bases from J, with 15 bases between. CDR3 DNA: TGTGCCAGCAGCCCCGGTTTGACAATGAACGTCCTGACTTTC. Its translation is CASSPGLTMNVLTF.